The 8 T cell receptor beta chains below all came from one sample that was sequenced in a study of metastatic and nonmetastatic thyroid tumors. MiXCR re-clonotyped the PCR reads for TCRdb. This sample has approximately 17,000 clones, with around a quarter found just once. Thyroid surgery was preceded by no treatment in any patient. The sequenced sample consisted of tumor tissue. All receptors derive from a female donor with papillary thyroid cancer or a benign thyroid nodule (not recorded which). Some clones in this sample may be carry-over from other donors' samples.

A remark on this clone: The junction differs from germline at one of its ends, possibly a read error. The V and J genes are TRBV7-2 and TRBJ2-7; 7 nucleotides line up with TRBD1. The V gene's germline CDR1 is SGHTA and CDR2 FQGNSA. CDR3 length equals 15 residues. As DNA, the CDR3 is TGTGCCAGTAGCTCCTCCGGGACAGTGGCCGACGAGCAGTACTTC. Amino acids: CASSSSGTVADEQYF.

The chain joins TRBV5-6 to TRBJ2-1, with 13 positions matching TRBD2. Germline V gene lookup returns CDR1 SGHDT and CDR2 YYEEEE. V lost 3 bases to trimming and J lost 4 bases; unmatched junction nucleotides: 4. The CDR3 has 16 residues. DNA of the CDR3: TGTGCCAGCAGCTACCCGACTAGCGGGGGGTACAATGAGCAGTTCTTC. This gives the protein CASSYPTSGGYNEQFF.

This clone was counted a single time. The V gene is TRBV2, the J gene TRBJ2-5; TRBD2 might be the D (5 bases). The CDR3 covers 13 residues. CDR1 and CDR2 from the germline V gene are SNHLY and FYNNEI. V was cut by 5 bases and J by 5 bases, with 12 bases left in between. The CDR3 loop is CASSPGLGETQYF. CDR3 bases: TGTGCCAGCAGTCCGGGATTGGGTGAGACCCAGTACTTC.

V and J are TRBV19 and TRBJ2-5, with D tentatively TRBD1 (6 bases). CDR3 length equals 14 residues. Trimming removed 5 bases at V and 4 bases at J, with 14 bases between. Germline values: CDR1 LNHDA, CDR2 SQIVND (reference sequence). CDR3 sequence reads: CASSSGTKGETQYF. CDR3 DNA: TGTGCCAGTAGTTCCGGGACAAAGGGAGAGACCCAGTACTTC.

Only a few counts were recorded for this clone. This chain links TRBV6-9 with TRBJ1-6, with D hard to call. Trimming shortened V by 8 bases and J by 9 bases, and 14 bases separated the two germline ends. The CDR3 spans 13 residues. Germline V gene data show CDR1 as MNHGY and CDR2 as SVAAGI. CDR3 sequence reads: CASLIESSSPLHF. The CDR3 coding sequence is TGTGCCAGCCTTATCGAATCGAGTTCACCCCTCCACTTT.

The chain employs TRBV4-2 and TRBJ2-3, with a tentative D call TRBD2 (6 bases). Germline V CDR1 and CDR2: LGHNA, YNFKEQ. The germline V and J ends were trimmed by 0 bases and 1 base, with 11 bases remaining between them. This CDR3 is built from 16 residues. CDR3 DNA: TGTGCCAGCAGCCAAGACAGGTCTAGCGGCACAGATACGCAGTATTTT. As protein: CASSQDRSSGTDTQYF.

This clone was counted a few times. The chain carries TRBV19 and TRBJ1-4, with D unclear. The germline V and J ends were trimmed by 4 bases and 8 bases, with 14 bases remaining between them. CDR1 and CDR2 from the germline V gene are LNHDA and SQIVND (reference sequence). The CDR3 extends over 14 amino acids. CDR3 amino acids: CASSTVWPGEKLFF. The CDR3 DNA reads TGTGCCAGTAGTACAGTTTGGCCGGGCGAAAAACTGTTTTTT.

Only a few counts were recorded for this clone. The chain uses TRBV25-1 and TRBJ2-7, with D perhaps being TRBD1 or TRBD2 (5 bases each). This CDR3 has 16 residues. Germline lookup yields CDR1 MGHDK and CDR2 SYGVNS. The V and J ends lost 7 bases and 7 bases respectively, with 26 bases between them. The CDR3 here is CASIPRGASWRWEQYF. The CDR3 DNA reads TGTGCCAGCATACCCCGAGGGGCTAGCTGGAGGTGGGAGCAGTACTTC.